This entry concerns a single T cell receptor (beta chain). Its antigen is not identified. Some clones are missing from TCRdb's copy, which holds only in-frame ones; the method was immunoSEQ multiplex PCR. The table has 150,000 or so clones, approximately 90% seen once. Time point indicated: baseline pretreatment blood. Described treatment: 15 Gy SBRT to primary tumor, nephrectomy 4 weeks later. Radiation-treated patients gave blood at baseline, week 2 and week 4. V was cut by 2 bases and J by 13 bases, with 9 bases left in between. This CDR3 is built from 12 residues. The germline gives CDR1 MDHEN, CDR2 SYDVKM. The data originate from a study of radiation and T cells in renal cell carcinoma. Notes on the study in general: Pretreatment tumor biopsies were lacking, so baseline clonotypes are unknown. In blood, top tumor clones expanded by 2 weeks, shrinking by 4.

This clonotype originated in an older woman with renal cell carcinoma. Sample: blood, taken from a patient whose treatment included radiotherapy and nephrectomy. The rearrangement links TRBV28 to TRBJ1-6; D unclear. CDR3 sequence: CASSLLSGPLHF. CDR3 nucleotides: TGTGCCAGCAGTTTACTAAGCGGGCCCCTCCACTTT.